The 5 T cell receptor beta chains below were found in one sample sequenced in a study of beta chain features in type 1 diabetes. These receptors' antigens are unknown. General study results and limits: People with Type 1 diabetes carried modestly yet significantly shorter TCRB CDR3s in all four CD4+ subsets.

Expressed TCRB transcripts got sequenced, as all isolated RNA was reverse transcribed. The method was immunoSEQ multiplex PCR; TCRdb's version includes in-frame clones alone and lacks a portion of them. Of 680,000 or so clones in the sample, 13% are singletons; the top ten hold 0.02% to 0.025%. The sequencing input was naive CD4+ T cells from blood. The source is a man younger than 35 with type 1 diabetes.

This clone turned up a few times. V gene TRBV27 combines with J gene TRBJ2-7, with D possibly called TRBD1 or TRBD2 (5 bases each). The CDR3 length is 15 residues. Germline V gene lookup returns CDR1 MNHEY and CDR2 SMNVEV (reference sequence). Trimming removed 0 bases at V and 4 bases at J, with 13 bases between. The CDR3 sequence is CASSLSSTGGYEQYF. CDR3 coding DNA: TGTGCCAGCAGTTTATCCTCGACTGGGGGATACGAGCAGTACTTC.

The gene calls are TRBV6-1 and TRBJ1-1, with D possibly TRBD1 on 6 matching bases. V lost 11 bases and J lost 5, with 21 bases in between. The CDR3 is 14 amino acids. Germline V gives CDR1 MNHNS, CDR2 SASEGT. The CDR3 DNA is TGTGCCTGTAGCCAACAGGGCGTGGGGACTGAAGCTTTCTTT. Amino acids: CACSQQGVGTEAFF.

The V and J genes are TRBV14 and TRBJ2-3; D remains unclear. V lost 5 bases to trimming and J lost 11 bases, with 14 bases between them. Per germline, CDR1 SGHDN and CDR2 FVKESK. The CDR3 totals 12 residues. The CDR3, as DNA: TGTGCCAGCAGCTTAAGCCGGGCCCGGCAGTATTTT. It codes for CASSLSRARQYF.

This clone has just a few counts. The chain recombines TRBV18 with TRBJ2-7, with 8 bases aligning to TRBD1. CDR1 and CDR2 from the germline V gene are KGHSH and LQKENI. There are 15 residues in the CDR3. After removal of 1 base from V and 2 bases from J, the junction contained 4 bases not matched to a gene. The CDR3 loop reads CASSPQQGGTYEQYF. The DNA for the CDR3 is TGTGCCAGCTCACCACAACAGGGGGGAACCTACGAGCAGTACTTC.

The genes are TRBV19 and TRBJ1-1, with TRBD1 matching 9 bases. J lost 0 bases, V lost 4 bases, and 3 bases had no gene match. This CDR3 region has 15 residues. The germline V gene encodes CDR1 LNHDA and CDR2 SQIVND (reference sequence). The CDR3 DNA reads as TGTGCCAGTAGTAAACGGACAGGGGTGAACACTGAAGCTTTCTTT. This encodes CASSKRTGVNTEAFF.